What follows is one T cell receptor beta chain and its context. Sequenced by immunoSEQ multiplex PCR; TCRdb stores in-frame clones only, minus some. This table has around 22,000 clones, roughly 90% appearing once. The sample originates from a study of OX40 agonist ivuxolimab in advanced cancers. Study context: Every patient in dose escalation had hepatocellular carcinoma, melanoma, renal cell or head and neck cancer.

Enrollment shut out patients with autoimmune disease history or systemic immunosuppression. Trimming shortened V by 3 bases and J by 6 bases, and 17 bases separated the two germline ends. Germline-derived CDR1 and CDR2 are LNHDA and SQIVND (reference sequence). This CDR3 spans 15 amino acids. The chain has TRBV19 and TRBJ1-1, with D perhaps TRBD1 (5 bases). The sequencing here drew on CD4+ or CD8+ T cells sorted from blood, taken in a trial of the OX40 agonist ivuxolimab. The TCR was taken from an adult with an advanced solid tumor such as melanoma, head and neck, liver or kidney cancer. This chain's CDR3 is CASSIYVGGTPEAFF. DNA for the CDR3: TGTGCCAGTAGTATTTATGTGGGAGGGACCCCTGAAGCTTTCTTT.